Listed here is a single T cell receptor beta chain. The antigen is unknown. Relative to the germline gene, one junction end is altered; a read error may explain this. This record belongs to a study of cytotoxic CD8 clonotypes in ibrutinib-treated CLL. Points from the study as a whole: Exceeding age-matched healthy donors, baseline clonality also tracked the counts of circulating CD8+ T cells.

The germline V gene encodes CDR1 SGHTA and CDR2 FQGNSA. The CDR3 totals 16 residues. Here immunoSEQ multiplex PCR was the method, and the copy in TCRdb shows in-frame clones only, minus some. The sample holds 150,000 or so clones, more than 75% seen once. The chain couples TRBV7-2 to TRBJ2-1; 9 bases line up with TRBD2. Source: PBMCs, taken after 12 months of ibrutinib treatment. The source of this sequence is a human donor with chronic lymphocytic leukemia. DNA of the CDR3: TGTGCCAGCAGCTATCGCGGGGGGGCCTCCCACAATGAGCAGTTCTTC. This codes for CASSYRGGASHNEQFF.